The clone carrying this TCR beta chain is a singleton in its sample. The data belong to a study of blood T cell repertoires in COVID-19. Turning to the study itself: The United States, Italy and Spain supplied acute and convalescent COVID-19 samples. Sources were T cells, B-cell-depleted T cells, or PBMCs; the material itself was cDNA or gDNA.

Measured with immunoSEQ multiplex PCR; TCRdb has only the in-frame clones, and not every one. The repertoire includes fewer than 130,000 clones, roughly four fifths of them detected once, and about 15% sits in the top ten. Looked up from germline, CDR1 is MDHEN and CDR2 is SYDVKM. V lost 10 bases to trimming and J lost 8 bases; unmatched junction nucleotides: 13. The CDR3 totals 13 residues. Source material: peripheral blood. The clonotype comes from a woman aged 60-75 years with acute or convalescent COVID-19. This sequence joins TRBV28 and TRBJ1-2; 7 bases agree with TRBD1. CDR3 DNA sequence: TGTGCCATCCCGCGGGCCAGGGGGACGGGCTACACCTTC. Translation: CAIPRARGTGYTF.